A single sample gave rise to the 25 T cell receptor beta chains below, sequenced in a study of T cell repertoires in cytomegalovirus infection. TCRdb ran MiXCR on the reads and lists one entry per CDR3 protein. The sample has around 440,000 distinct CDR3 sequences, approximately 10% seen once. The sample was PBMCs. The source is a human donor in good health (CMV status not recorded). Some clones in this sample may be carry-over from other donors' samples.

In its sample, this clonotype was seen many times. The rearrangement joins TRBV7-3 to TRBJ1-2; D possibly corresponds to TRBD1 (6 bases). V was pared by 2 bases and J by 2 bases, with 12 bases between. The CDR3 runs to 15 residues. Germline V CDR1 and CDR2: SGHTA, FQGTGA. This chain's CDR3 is CASSLGAGTNYGYTF. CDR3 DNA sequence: TGTGCCAGCAGCTTAGGCGCAGGGACAAACTATGGCTACACCTTC.

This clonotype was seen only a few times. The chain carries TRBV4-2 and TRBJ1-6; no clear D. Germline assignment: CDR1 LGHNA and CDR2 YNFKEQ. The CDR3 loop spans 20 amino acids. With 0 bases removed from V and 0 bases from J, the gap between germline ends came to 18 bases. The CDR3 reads CASSQEDGKGRSSYNSPLHF. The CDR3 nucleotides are TGTGCCAGCAGCCAAGAGGATGGAAAGGGTAGGAGCTCCTATAATTCACCCCTCCACTTT.

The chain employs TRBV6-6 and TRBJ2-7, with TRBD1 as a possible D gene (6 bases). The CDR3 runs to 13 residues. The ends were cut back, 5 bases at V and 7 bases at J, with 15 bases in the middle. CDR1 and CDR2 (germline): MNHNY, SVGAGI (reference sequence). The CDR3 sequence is CASSPGTPREQYF. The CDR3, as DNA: TGTGCCAGCAGTCCCGGGACACCGAGGGAGCAGTACTTC.

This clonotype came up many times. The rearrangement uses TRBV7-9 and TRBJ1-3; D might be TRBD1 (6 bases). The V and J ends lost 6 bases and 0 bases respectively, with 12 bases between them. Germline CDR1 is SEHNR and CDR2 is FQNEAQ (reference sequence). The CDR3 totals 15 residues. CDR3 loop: CASRSDRDSGNTIYF. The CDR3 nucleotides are TGTGCCAGCAGATCGGACAGAGACTCTGGAAACACCATATATTTT.

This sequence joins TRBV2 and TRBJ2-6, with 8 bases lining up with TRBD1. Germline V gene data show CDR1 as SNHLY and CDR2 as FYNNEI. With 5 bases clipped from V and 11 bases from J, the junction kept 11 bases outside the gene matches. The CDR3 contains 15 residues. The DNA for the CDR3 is TGTGCCAGCAGTCTTACCGGGACAGGTGAACACGTCCTGACTTTC. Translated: CASSLTGTGEHVLTF. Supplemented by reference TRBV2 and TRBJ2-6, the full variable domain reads EPEVTQTPSHQVTQMGQEVILRCVPISNHLYFYWYRQILGQKVEFLVSFYNNEISEKSEIFDDQFSVERPDGSNFTLKIRSTKLEDSAMYFCASSLTGTGEHVLTFGAGSRLTVL.

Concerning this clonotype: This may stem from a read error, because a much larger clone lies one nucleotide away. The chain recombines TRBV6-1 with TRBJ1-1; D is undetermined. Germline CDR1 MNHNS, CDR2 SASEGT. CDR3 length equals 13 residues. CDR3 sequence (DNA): TGTGCCAGCAGTTCTAGTCAGAACACTGAAGCTTCCTTT. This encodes CASSSSQNTEASF.

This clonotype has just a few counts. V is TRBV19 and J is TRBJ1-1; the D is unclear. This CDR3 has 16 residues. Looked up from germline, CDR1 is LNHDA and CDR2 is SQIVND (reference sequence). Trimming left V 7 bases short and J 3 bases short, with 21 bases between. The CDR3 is CASTSERDIEHTEAFF. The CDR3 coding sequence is TGTGCCAGTACTTCAGAACGGGATATTGAGCACACTGAAGCTTTCTTT.

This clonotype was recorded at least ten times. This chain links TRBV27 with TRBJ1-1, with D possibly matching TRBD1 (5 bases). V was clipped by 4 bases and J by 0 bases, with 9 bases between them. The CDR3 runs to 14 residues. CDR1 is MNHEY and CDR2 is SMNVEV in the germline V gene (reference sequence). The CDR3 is CASSSGSMNTEAFF. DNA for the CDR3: TGTGCCAGCAGTTCAGGGTCGATGAACACTGAAGCTTTCTTT.

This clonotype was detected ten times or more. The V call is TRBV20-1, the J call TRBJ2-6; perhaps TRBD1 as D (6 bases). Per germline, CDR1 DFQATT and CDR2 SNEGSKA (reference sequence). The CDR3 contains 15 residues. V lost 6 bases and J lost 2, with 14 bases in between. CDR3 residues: CSATDEGAGANVLTF. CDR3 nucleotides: TGCAGTGCCACGGACGAGGGGGCTGGGGCCAACGTCCTGACTTTC.

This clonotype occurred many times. The CDR3 sequence: CSATIGAVNHYEQYF. As DNA, the CDR3 is TGCAGTGCAACAATAGGGGCCGTGAACCACTACGAGCAGTACTTC. The chain links TRBV20-1 to TRBJ2-7, with a possible D match to TRBD1 (5 bases). The V gene lost 6 bases and the J gene lost 3 bases, with 21 bases spanning the gap. The CDR3 is 15 residues long. Per the germline V gene, CDR1 is DFQATT and CDR2 is SNEGSKA (reference sequence).

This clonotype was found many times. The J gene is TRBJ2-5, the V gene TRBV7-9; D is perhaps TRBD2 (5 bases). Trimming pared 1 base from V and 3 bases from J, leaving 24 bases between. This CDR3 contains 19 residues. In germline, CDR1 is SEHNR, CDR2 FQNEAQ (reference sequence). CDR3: CASSLVGGSLRAAEETQYF. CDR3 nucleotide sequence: TGTGCCAGCAGCTTAGTCGGAGGCAGTTTACGAGCCGCGGAAGAGACCCAGTACTTC.

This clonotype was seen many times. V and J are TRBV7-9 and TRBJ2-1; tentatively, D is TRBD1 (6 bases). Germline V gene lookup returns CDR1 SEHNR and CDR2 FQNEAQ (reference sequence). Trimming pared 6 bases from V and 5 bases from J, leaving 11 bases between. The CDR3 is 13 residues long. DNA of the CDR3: TGTGCCAGCAGGGGGGCCCATCACAATGAGCAGTTCTTC. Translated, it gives CASRGAHHNEQFF.

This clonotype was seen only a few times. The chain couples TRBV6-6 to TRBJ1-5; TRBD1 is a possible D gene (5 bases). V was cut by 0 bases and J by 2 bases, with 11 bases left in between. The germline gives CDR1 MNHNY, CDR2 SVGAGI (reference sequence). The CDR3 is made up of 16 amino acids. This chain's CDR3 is CASSYSVGAGNQPQHF. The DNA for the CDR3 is TGTGCCAGCAGTTACTCGGTAGGGGCGGGCAATCAGCCCCAGCATTTT.

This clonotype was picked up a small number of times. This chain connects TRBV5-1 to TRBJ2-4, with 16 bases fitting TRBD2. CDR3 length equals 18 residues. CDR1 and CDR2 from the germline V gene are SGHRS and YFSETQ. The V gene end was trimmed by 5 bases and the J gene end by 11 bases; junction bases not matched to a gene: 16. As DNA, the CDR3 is TGCGCCAGCAGGCCGGGACTAGCGGGGGGGCCGAAGGTGGGTGTTCAGTACTTC. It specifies CASRPGLAGGPKVGVQYF.

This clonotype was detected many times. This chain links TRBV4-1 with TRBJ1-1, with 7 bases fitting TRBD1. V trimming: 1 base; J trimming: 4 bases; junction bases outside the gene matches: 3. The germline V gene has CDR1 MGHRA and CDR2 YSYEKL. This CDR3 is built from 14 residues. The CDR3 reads CASSQGQGGTEAFF. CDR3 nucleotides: TGCGCCAGCAGCCAAGGACAGGGTGGCACTGAAGCTTTCTTT.

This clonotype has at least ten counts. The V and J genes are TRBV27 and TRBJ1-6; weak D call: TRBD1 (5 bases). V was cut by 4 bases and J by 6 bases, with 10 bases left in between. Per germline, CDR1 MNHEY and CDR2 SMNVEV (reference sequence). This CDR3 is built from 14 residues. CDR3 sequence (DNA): TGTGCCAGCAGTTCCGGGACCGTTAATTCACCCCTCCACTTT. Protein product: CASSSGTVNSPLHF.

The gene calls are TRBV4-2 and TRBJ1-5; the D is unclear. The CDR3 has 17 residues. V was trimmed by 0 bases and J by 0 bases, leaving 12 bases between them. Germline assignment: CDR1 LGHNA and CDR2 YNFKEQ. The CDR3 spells CASSQDQTRYSNQPQHF. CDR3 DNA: TGTGCCAGCAGCCAAGATCAGACACGCTATAGCAATCAGCCCCAGCATTTT.

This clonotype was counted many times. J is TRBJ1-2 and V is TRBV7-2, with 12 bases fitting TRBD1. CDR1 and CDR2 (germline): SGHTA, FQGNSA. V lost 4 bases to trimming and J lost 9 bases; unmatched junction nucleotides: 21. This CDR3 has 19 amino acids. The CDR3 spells CASSSVGTGTGGARNSYTF. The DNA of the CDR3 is TGTGCCAGCAGCTCTGTAGGGACCGGGACAGGGGGCGCGCGTAACAGCTACACCTTC.

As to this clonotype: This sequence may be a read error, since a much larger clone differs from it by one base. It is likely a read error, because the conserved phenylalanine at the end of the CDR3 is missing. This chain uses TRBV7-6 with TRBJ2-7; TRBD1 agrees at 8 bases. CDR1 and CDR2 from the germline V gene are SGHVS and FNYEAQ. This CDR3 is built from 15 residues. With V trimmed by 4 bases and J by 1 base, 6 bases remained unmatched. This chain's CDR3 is CASSSDREGSYEQYC. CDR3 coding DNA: TGTGCCAGCAGCTCGGACAGGGAAGGGTCCTACGAGCAGTACTGC.

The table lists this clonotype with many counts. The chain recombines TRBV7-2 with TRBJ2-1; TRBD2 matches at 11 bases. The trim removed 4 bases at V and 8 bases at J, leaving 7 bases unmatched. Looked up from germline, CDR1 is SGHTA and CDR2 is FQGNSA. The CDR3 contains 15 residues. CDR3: CASSSGLAGFYEQFF. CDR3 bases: TGTGCCAGCAGCTCCGGACTAGCGGGCTTTTATGAGCAGTTCTTC.

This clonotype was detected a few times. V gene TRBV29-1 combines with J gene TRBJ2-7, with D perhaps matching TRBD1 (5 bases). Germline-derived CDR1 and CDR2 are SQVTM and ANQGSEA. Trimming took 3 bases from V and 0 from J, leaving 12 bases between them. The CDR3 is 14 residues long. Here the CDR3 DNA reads TGCAGCGTTGAGAGTCAGGGAAGCTCCTACGAGCAGTACTTC. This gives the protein CSVESQGSSYEQYF.

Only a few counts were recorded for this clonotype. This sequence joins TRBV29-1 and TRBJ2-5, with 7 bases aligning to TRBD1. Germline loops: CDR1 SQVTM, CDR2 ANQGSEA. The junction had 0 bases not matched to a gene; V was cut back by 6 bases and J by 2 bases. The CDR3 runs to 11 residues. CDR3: CSVGQQETQYF. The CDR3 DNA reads TGCAGCGTGGGACAGCAAGAGACCCAGTACTTC.

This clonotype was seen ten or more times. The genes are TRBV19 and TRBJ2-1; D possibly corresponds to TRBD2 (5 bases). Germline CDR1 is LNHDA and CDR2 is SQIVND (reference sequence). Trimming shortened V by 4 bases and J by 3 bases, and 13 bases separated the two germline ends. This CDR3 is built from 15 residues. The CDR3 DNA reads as TGTGCCAGTAGTAGGAGAGGACTCTACTACAATGAGCAGTTCTTC. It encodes CASSRRGLYYNEQFF.

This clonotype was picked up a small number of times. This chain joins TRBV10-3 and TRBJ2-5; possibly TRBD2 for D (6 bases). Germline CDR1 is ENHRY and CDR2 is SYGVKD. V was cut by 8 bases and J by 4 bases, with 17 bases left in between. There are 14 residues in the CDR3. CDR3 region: CAISRDSSPETQYF. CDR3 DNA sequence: TGTGCCATCTCCCGGGACTCTAGCCCAGAGACCCAGTACTTC.

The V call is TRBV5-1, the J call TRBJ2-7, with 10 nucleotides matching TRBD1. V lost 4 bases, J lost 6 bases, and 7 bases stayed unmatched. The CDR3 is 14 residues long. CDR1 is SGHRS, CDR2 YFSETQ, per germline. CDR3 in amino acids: CASSGTGASIEQYF. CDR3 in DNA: TGCGCCAGCAGCGGGACAGGGGCCTCCATCGAGCAGTACTTC.